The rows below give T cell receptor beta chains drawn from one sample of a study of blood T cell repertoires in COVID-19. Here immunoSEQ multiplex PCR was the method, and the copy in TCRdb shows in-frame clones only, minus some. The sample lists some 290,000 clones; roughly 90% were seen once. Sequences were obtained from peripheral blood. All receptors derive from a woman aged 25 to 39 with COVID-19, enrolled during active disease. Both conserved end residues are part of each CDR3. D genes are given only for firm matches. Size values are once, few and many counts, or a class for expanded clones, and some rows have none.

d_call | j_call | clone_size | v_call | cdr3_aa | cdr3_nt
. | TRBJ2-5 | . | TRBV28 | CASSFQAVTTQYF | TGTGCCAGCAGTTTCCAGGCAGTTACGACCCAGTACTTC
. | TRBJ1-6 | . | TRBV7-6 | CASSLAGGPNSPLHF | TGTGCCAGCAGCTTAGCGGGGGGTCCCAATTCACCCCTCCACTTT
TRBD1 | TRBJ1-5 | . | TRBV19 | CASSLTDRANQPQHF | TGTGCCAGTAGTCTAACGGACAGGGCCAATCAGCCCCAGCATTTT
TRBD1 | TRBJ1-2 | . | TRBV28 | CAVHRQGHGYTF | TGTGCCGTACACAGACAGGGTCATGGCTACACCTTC
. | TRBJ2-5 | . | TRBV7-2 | CASSLPRGQTQYF | TGTGCCAGCAGCTTACCGCGAGGGCAGACCCAGTACTTC
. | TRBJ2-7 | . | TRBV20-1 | CSVNRDHEQYF | TGCAGTGTCAACAGGGACCACGAGCAGTACTTC
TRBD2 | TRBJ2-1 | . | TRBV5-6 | CASSRVTTSGDNEQFF | TGTGCCAGCAGTCGGGTGACGACTAGCGGAGACAATGAGCAGTTCTTC
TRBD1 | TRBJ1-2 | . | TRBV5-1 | CASSPIQGDYTF | TGCGCCAGCAGCCCCATACAGGGGGACTACACCTTC
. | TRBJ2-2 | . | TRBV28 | CASRAIVTGELFF | TGTGCCAGCAGAGCTATTGTCACCGGGGAGCTGTTTTTT
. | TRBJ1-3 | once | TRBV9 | CASSPGWGSGGNTIYF | TGTGCCAGCAGCCCCGGTTGGGGCTCCGGTGGAAACACCATATATTTT
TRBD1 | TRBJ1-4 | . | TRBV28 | CASRTHDRAVSEKLFF | TGTGCCAGCAGAACACATGACAGGGCCGTAAGTGAAAAACTGTTTTTT
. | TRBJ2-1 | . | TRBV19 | CASSIDGQGSYNEQFF | TGTGCCAGTAGTATAGATGGGCAGGGCTCCTACAATGAGCAGTTCTTC
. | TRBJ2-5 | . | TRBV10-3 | CAIRGAQETQYF | TGTGCCATCAGGGGCGCTCAAGAGACCCAGTACTTC
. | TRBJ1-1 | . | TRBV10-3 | CAISVDTNTEAFF | TGTGCCATCAGTGTGGACACGAACACTGAAGCTTTCTTT
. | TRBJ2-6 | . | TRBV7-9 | CASSLDTASGANVLTF | TGTGCCAGCAGCTTAGACACAGCCTCTGGGGCCAACGTCCTGACTTTC
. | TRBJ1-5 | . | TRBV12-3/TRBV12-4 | CASSREGNQPQHF | TGTGCCAGCAGCCGCGAGGGCAATCAGCCCCAGCATTTT
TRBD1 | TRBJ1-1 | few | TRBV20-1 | CSASGDRGYTEAFF | TGCAGTGCTAGTGGAGACAGGGGTTACACTGAAGCTTTCTTT
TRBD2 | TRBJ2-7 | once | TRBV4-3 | CASSQGLAGGDEQYF | TGCGCCAGCAGCCAAGGACTAGCGGGAGGGGACGAGCAGTACTTC
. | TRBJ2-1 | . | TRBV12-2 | CASRFSGRAYNEQFF | TGTGCAAGTCGCTTTAGCGGGAGGGCCTACAATGAGCAGTTCTTC
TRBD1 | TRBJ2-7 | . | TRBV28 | CATERGPEYEQYF | TGTGCCACCGAGAGGGGGCCCGAATACGAGCAGTACTTC
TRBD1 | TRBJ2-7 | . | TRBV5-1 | CASSFRGSYEQYF | TGCGCCAGCAGTTTCAGGGGGTCCTACGAGCAGTACTTC
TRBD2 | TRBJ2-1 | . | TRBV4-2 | CASSQVGTSTGNEQFF | TGTGCCAGCAGCCAAGTGGGGACTAGCACCGGCAATGAGCAGTTCTTC
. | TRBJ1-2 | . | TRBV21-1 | CASSPEAGEDGYTF | TGTGCCAGCAGTCCCGAGGCGGGGGAGGATGGCTACACCTTC
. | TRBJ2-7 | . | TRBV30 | CAGARRPDEQYF | TGTGCCGGCGCCCGGAGGCCGGACGAGCAGTACTTC
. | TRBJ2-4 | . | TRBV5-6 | CASSFGALAKNIQYF | TGTGCCAGCAGCTTTGGAGCACTAGCCAAAAACATTCAGTACTTC
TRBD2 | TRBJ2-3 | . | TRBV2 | CASSQREGGDTQYF | TGTGCCAGCAGTCAGCGGGAGGGAGGGGATACGCAGTATTTT
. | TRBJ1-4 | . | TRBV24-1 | CATSDGVELFF | TGTGCCACCAGTGATGGAGTCGAACTGTTTTTT
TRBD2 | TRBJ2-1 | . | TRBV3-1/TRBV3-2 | CASSQDLAGAYNEQFF | TGTGCCAGCAGCCAAGATCTAGCGGGAGCCTACAATGAGCAGTTCTTC
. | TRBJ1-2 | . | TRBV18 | CASSPLDRLTYGYTF | TGTGCCAGCTCACCACTGGACAGATTGACCTATGGCTACACCTTC
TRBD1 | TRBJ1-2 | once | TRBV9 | CASSLLATGSYGYTF | TGTGCCAGCAGCCTATTAGCGACAGGGTCCTATGGCTACACCTTC
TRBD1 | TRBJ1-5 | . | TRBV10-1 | CASRYGTASNQPQHF | TGCGCCAGCAGATATGGGACAGCTAGCAATCAGCCCCAGCATTTT
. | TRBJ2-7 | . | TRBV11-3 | CASSLGPTYEQYF | TGTGCCAGCAGCTTGGGGCCAACCTACGAGCAGTACTTC
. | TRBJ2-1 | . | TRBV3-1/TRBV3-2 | CASSPTLSEGVYNEQFF | TGTGCCAGCAGCCCGACACTAAGCGAGGGGGTCTACAATGAGCAGTTCTTC
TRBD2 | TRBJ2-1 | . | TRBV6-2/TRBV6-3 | CASSPTWTSGANNEQFF | TGTGCCAGCAGCCCTACCTGGACTAGCGGGGCTAACAATGAGCAGTTCTTC
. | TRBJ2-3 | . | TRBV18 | CASSPMAGHSDTQYF | TGTGCCAGCTCACCAATGGCGGGTCACTCGGATACGCAGTATTTT
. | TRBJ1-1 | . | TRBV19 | CASSAPGQFLGAFF | TGTGCCAGTAGTGCACCTGGACAGTTTCTGGGAGCTTTCTTT
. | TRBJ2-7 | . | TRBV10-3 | CAISRPREGGRSHYEQYF | TGTGCCATCAGTCGTCCCCGGGAAGGAGGGAGGTCCCACTACGAGCAGTACTTC
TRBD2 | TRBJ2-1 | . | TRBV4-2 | CASSQAGLAANNEQFF | TGTGCCAGCAGCCAGGCCGGACTAGCGGCAAACAATGAGCAGTTCTTC
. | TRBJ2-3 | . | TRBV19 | CASSMEQGILNTQYF | TGTGCCAGTAGTATGGAGCAGGGAATCTTAAATACGCAGTATTTT
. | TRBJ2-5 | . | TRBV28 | CASSPQPVWETQYF | TGTGCCAGCAGTCCCCAACCAGTTTGGGAGACCCAGTACTTC
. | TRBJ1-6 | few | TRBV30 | CAWSQQQGYSPLHF | TGTGCCTGGAGTCAACAACAGGGCTATTCACCCCTCCACTTT
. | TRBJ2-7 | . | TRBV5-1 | CASSLDIRYEQYF | TGCGCCAGCAGCTTGGACATCCGCTACGAGCAGTACTTC
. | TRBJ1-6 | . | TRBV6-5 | CASSQTGLRSPLHF | TGTGCCAGCAGCCAGACAGGTTTAAGGTCACCCCTCCACTTT
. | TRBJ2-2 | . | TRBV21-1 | CASSTGLADSTGELFF | TGTGCCAGCAGCACGGGGCTAGCGGACTCCACCGGGGAGCTGTTTTTT
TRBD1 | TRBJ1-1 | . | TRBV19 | CASSATGVMNTEAFF | TGTGCCAGTAGTGCCACAGGGGTGATGAACACTGAAGCTTTCTTT
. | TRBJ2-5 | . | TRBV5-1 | CASSLIGDQETQYF | TGCGCCAGCAGCTTGATAGGGGACCAAGAGACCCAGTACTTC
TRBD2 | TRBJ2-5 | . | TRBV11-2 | CASSWTSGKETQYF | TGTGCCAGCAGCTGGACTAGCGGGAAAGAGACCCAGTACTTC
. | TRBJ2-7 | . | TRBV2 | CASSSGGGNYEQYF | TGTGCCAGCAGTAGCGGCGGGGGCAACTACGAGCAGTACTTC
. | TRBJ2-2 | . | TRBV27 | CASHPGTGELFF | TGTGCCAGCCACCCGGGCACCGGGGAGCTGTTTTTT
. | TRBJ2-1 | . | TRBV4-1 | CASSQPGEAPYNEQFF | TGCGCCAGCAGCCAACCCGGAGAGGCGCCTTACAATGAGCAGTTCTTC
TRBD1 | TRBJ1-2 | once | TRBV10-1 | CASSPDRGGSGYTF | TGCGCCAGCAGTCCCGACAGGGGGGGGTCTGGCTACACCTTC
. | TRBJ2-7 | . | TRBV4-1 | CASSSNYEQYF | TGCGCCAGCAGCTCCAACTACGAGCAGTACTTC
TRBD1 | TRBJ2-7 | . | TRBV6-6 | CASSYRGHEQYF | TGTGCCAGCAGTTACAGGGGGCACGAGCAGTACTTC
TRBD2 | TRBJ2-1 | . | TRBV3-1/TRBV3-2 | CASSFLAGGGNEQFF | TGTGCCAGCAGCTTCTTAGCGGGAGGAGGAAATGAGCAGTTCTTC
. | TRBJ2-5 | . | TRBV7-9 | CASSLAGGSETQYF | TGTGCCAGCAGCCTGGCCGGGGGTTCGGAGACCCAGTACTTC
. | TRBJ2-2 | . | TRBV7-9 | CAAGTGELFF | TGTGCCGCAGGCACCGGGGAGCTGTTTTTT
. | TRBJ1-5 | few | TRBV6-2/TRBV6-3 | CASSHRDQPQHF | TGTGCCAGCAGTCACAGGGATCAGCCCCAGCATTTT
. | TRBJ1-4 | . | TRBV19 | CASSITEGGDEKLFF | TGTGCCAGTAGTATCACGGAGGGTGGCGATGAAAAACTGTTTTTT
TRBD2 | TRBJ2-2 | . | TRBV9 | CASAWEGQAGELFF | TGTGCCAGCGCTTGGGAGGGCCAAGCCGGGGAGCTGTTTTTT